These 8 T cell receptor beta chains were all obtained from the same sample, sequenced in a study of blood T cells in healthy people across ages. A second roughly 6 to 12 cycle PCR used barcoded and J-beta primers. TCRdb called the 5' RACE reads again in MiXCR, with one record for every CDR3 protein. The sample lists around 870,000 distinct CDR3 sequences, about 30% occurring once. The sample consisted of blood. The receptors come from a woman over 75 in good health.

In its sample, this clonotype ranks as hyperexpanded. The rearrangement joins TRBV7-2 to TRBJ1-2, with D perhaps matching TRBD1 (5 bases). The V gene lost 1 base and the J gene lost 8 bases, with 11 bases spanning the gap. CDR3 size: 13 residues. Germline V gene data show CDR1 as SGHTA and CDR2 as FQGNSA. The CDR3 sequence is CASSLGGEEGYTF. The CDR3 DNA is TGTGCCAGCAGCTTAGGGGGGGAAGAGGGCTACACCTTC.

Remarks on this clonotype: This sequence may be a read error, since a much larger clone differs from it by one base. The chain is built from TRBV7-2 and TRBJ2-4, with D perhaps matching TRBD1 (6 bases). There are 13 residues in the CDR3. Germline V gene data show CDR1 as SGHTA and CDR2 as FQGNSA. This CDR3 reads CAGSLTGRNIQYF. For the CDR3, the DNA is TGTGCCGGCAGCTTAACAGGGAGAAACATTCAGTACTTC.

This clonotype is a singleton in its sample. Since the CDR3 does not end with the conserved phenylalanine or tryptophan, this likely comes from a read error. The chain is built from TRBV12-3 or TRBV12-4 and TRBJ2-3; 7 bases are shared with TRBD1. Germline trimming cut 6 bases from V and 2 bases from J; bases unmatched to any gene: 14. The CDR3 is made up of 17 amino acids. This chain's CDR3 is CASSRGRSGVTTDTQYS. CDR3 coding DNA: TGTGCCAGCAGCAGGGGGAGAAGCGGAGTGACCACAGATACGCAGTATTCT.

This clonotype was counted a few times. This chain links TRBV11-3 with TRBJ2-1, with 10 bases that match TRBD1. Germline V gene data show CDR1 as SGHNT and CDR2 as YENEEA. The CDR3 has 14 amino acids. J gave up 12 bases and V 4 bases, and 9 bases lay outside the gene matches. CDR3 region: CASSSKTGGAPQFF. The DNA for the CDR3 is TGTGCCAGCAGCTCCAAGACAGGGGGCGCGCCGCAGTTCTTC.

This clonotype was recorded at least ten times. This chain's CDR3 is CSPENWPPGTDTQYF. The CDR3, as DNA: TGCAGTCCCGAGAACTGGCCCCCGGGGACAGATACGCAGTATTTT. The chain links TRBV20-1 to TRBJ2-3; TRBD2 might be the D (5 bases). Trimming took 8 bases from V and 3 from J, leaving 21 bases between them. The germline V gene encodes CDR1 DFQATT and CDR2 SNEGSKA (reference sequence). The CDR3 loop spans 15 amino acids.

This clonotype was counted a single time. This could be a read error, since a much larger clone is one nucleotide away. The V and J genes are TRBV25-1 and TRBJ2-5; D is unresolved. V lost 4 bases and J lost 2, with 14 bases in between. The CDR3 is 15 residues long. Germline V gene data show CDR1 as MGHDK and CDR2 as SYGVNS. The DNA of the CDR3 is TGTGCCAGCAGTGGGCTCGACGCGGTTCAAGAGACCCAGTACTTC. Residues: CASSGLDAVQETQYF.

The V call is TRBV20-1, the J call TRBJ1-6; no firm D call. The V and J ends lost 3 bases and 7 bases respectively, with 10 bases between them. Germline CDR1 DFQATT, CDR2 SNEGSKA (reference sequence). The CDR3 extends over 13 amino acids. As DNA, the CDR3 is TGCAGTGCTAGCTCCGGGGTCAATTCACCCCTCCACTTT. It is translated as CSASSGVNSPLHF.

The chain has TRBV7-2 and TRBJ2-1, with D unclear. V was clipped by 5 bases and J by 8 bases, with 10 bases between them. This CDR3 is built from 12 residues. CDR1 SGHTA and CDR2 FQGNSA come from the germline V gene. Here the CDR3 reads CASSNNRYEQFF. The DNA for the CDR3 is TGTGCCAGCAGCAATAATAGGTATGAGCAGTTCTTC.